This T cell receptor beta chain was sequenced during a study of Ad26.COV2.S vaccination and SARS-CoV-2 variants. Treatment: about 20 received Ad26.COV2.S at low or high dose, single or two shots; 5 received placebo; per-sample allocation not given. Day 63 after the first vaccine or placebo injection was the time point for sampling. It was an adult aged 18-55 years in Boston who was the donor. Per germline, CDR1 LGHNA and CDR2 YSLEER. There are 12 residues in the CDR3. Trimming took off 6 bases at V and 4 bases at J, with 6 bases between the two ends. Repertoires were generated with immunoSEQ multiplex PCR, while TCRdb's copy carries only in-frame clones and drops some. Here the sample spans approximately 340,000 clones, roughly 81% being singletons. A word on this clone: Its target is not known.

Study-level findings and limits: Placebo and vaccine recipients had non-spike TCR breadth that was similar. Possibly, TCR breadth and depth analyses underestimated total T cell responses.

The sequence was collected from a person between 18 and 65 years old who received the Ad26.COV2.S COVID-19 vaccine or a placebo. The chain carries TRBV4-3 and TRBJ1-4, with D perhaps matching TRBD1 (5 bases). Sequenced material: peripheral blood, taken in a trial of Ad26.COV2.S vaccine versus placebo. CDR3 sequence: CASRGVNEKLFF. CDR3 bases: TGCGCCAGCAGGGGGGTTAATGAAAAACTGTTTTTT.